This TCR beta chain was retrieved from a study of follicular helper T cells after annual influenza vaccination. Study-wide findings and caveats: Productive TCRB sequences came from only about 8.5-21% of cells. Most later recoveries of Day 7 ICOS+CD38+ clones were ICOS-CD38- cTfh.

With respect to this clone: The antigen is not known.

V dropped 5 bases and J dropped 2; count of bases not matched to a gene: 4. Germline-derived CDR1 and CDR2 are MDHEN and SYDVKM. This CDR3 is built from 16 residues. Sequencing of TCRB used Survey level resolution. Measured with immunoSEQ multiplex PCR; TCRdb has only the in-frame clones, and not every one. The sample lists some 7,000 clones, 84% occurring once. Time point meaning: 2015-2016 season, 7 days after influenza vaccination. The sequenced sample was CXCR5- memory CD4+ T cells sorted from blood, obtained 7 days after influenza vaccination. The V gene is TRBV28, the J gene TRBJ2-3; 13 bases are a match to TRBD2. This TCR was sampled from an adult who received the influenza vaccine. CDR3 loop: CASSMGLAGLTDTQYF. The CDR3 nucleotides read TGTGCCAGCAGTATGGGACTAGCGGGACTCACAGATACGCAGTATTTT. The full variable domain, completed using reference TRBV28 and TRBJ2-3, is DVKVTQSSRYLVKRTGEKVFLECVQDMDHENMFWYRQDPGLGLRLIYFSYDVKMKEKGDIPEGYSVSREKKERFSLILESASTNQTSMYLCASSMGLAGLTDTQYFGPGTRLTVL.